This is a list of T cell receptor beta chains from one sample in a study of regulatory T cells in long-lasting Graves disease. MiXCR, applied by TCRdb to the multiplex PCR reads, yields one record per CDR3 protein. The table includes about 370,000 distinct CDR3 sequences, 15% to 17% detected once. The sample here was peripheral blood mononuclear cells (PBMCs), taken at new diagnosis, from a patient treated with antithyroid drugs. The receptors originated from a female donor with Graves disease. Both conserved end residues are part of each CDR3. Each record gives: V gene, CDR3 protein.

TRBV27	CASEDGRANSNTGELFF
TRBV4-3	CASSQEGHGWQEQYF
TRBV20-1	CSARDLSGPGAKNIQYF
TRBV30	CAWTTGSYGYTF
TRBV2	CASTPSETQYF
TRBV19	CASSPRTGGKENYGYTF
TRBV7-9	CASSPTPLLSSGGAHEQFF
TRBV2	CASSVERNTDTQYF
TRBV6-1	CASSSGTVKETQYF
TRBV5-5	CASSGSTGNTEAFF
TRBV10-3	CAISESRDTQYF
TRBV6-8	CASRVSGELFF
TRBV2	CASSHRDYGYTF
TRBV20-1	CSAGGANTGELFF
TRBV7-2	CASSLDLLAGADTQYF
TRBV20-1	CSARGPGNYGYTF
TRBV5-1	CASSSAGTTGNTIYF
TRBV4-1	CASSQERVQKLFF
TRBV10-2	CASSRTQPGSGNTIYF
TRBV27	CASSSTSGFLNEQFF
TRBV29-1	CSVGHLNTEAFF
TRBV6-1	CASRFRTGGNTEAFF
TRBV24-1	CATSDSPTGGGYTF
TRBV5-1	CASSFTRNTEAFF
TRBV2	CASKSGRDYLNTDTQYF
TRBV29-1	CSVAPGGGRTGELFF
TRBV4-3	CASSHTGTGRNEQFF
TRBV14	CASSQDYGSTDTQYF
TRBV7-9	CASSLQAGDGKLFF
TRBV5-1	CASSLTAGRDYGYTF
TRBV2	CASSVEARNTIYF
TRBV15	CATSRDPTNEKLFF
TRBV2	CASSEASTTTSRSTDTQYF
TRBV29-1	CSVSAGVPPYNEQFF
TRBV20-1	CSGQEGVNTEAFF
TRBV9	CASSHPAGLAGKGTGELFF
TRBV28	CATDRGGDSPLHF
TRBV13	CASSLQENIQYF
TRBV28	CASSSSQGSYNEQFF
TRBV29-1	CSVETAQSYEQYF
TRBV11-2	CASSLGPSPMDEQFF
TRBV13	CATTRRERYNEQFF
TRBV4-1	CASSQDQRGGDFQDTQYF
TRBV10-2	CASSEGDRGQETQYF
TRBV29-1	CSVSPGQGGETQYF
TRBV20-1	CSADHPLSGGSVAKNIQYF
TRBV12-3/TRBV12-4	CASSFRGVPEAFF
TRBV20-1	CSARDLGSYGYTF
TRBV6-2/TRBV6-3	CASRIDRAATNTEAFF
TRBV4-3	CASSQDVSGSAYEQYF
TRBV28	CASSLFAQVIGQNTEAFF
TRBV20-1	CSASFPAGGGLGDTF
TRBV27	CASSFVTGRFGYGYTF
TRBV20-1	CSANGGAGNEQFF
TRBV14	CASSQAHYGYTF